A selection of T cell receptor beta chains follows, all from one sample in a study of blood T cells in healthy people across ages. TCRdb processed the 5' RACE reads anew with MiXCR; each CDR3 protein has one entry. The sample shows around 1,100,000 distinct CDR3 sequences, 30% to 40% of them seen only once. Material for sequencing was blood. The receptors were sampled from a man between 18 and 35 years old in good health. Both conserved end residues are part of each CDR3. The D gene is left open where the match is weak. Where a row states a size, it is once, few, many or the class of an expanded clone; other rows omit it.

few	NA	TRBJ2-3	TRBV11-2	TGTGCCAGCAGCTTAGAGGACAGACCTAGGGATACGCAGTATTTT	CASSLEDRPRDTQYF
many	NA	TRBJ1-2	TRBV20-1	TGCAGTGCTAACGGCAGACTTAACTATGGCTACACCTTC	CSANGRLNYGYTF
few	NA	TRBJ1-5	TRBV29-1	TGCAGCGTTGAAGTCCGGGGGACGGTCAACCAGCCCCAGCATTTT	CSVEVRGTVNQPQHF
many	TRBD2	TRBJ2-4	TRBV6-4	TGTGCCAGCAGTGCATCTAGCGGGGGGGCCAGAAACATTCAGTACTTC	CASSASSGGARNIQYF
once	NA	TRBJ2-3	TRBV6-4	TGTGCCAGCAGTCACGGGACACCTAGCACAGATACGCAGTATTTT	CASSHGTPSTDTQYF
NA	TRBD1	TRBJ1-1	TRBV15	TGTGCCACCAGCAGAGTCGGCAGGGGGACTGAAGCTTTCTTT	CATSRVGRGTEAFF
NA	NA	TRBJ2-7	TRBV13	TGTGCCAGCAGCTTAGGAGGTTGGGGCAGGGAATACTCCTACGAGCAGTACTTC	CASSLGGWGREYSYEQYF
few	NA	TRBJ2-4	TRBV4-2	TGTGCCAGCAGCCAAGAAGGGGTAAGATCAGCCAAAAACATTCAGTACTTC	CASSQEGVRSAKNIQYF
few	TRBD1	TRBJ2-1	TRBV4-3	TGCGCCAGCAGCCGTGACAGGGAAAGTGAGCAGTTCTTC	CASSRDRESEQFF
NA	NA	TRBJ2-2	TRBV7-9	TGTGCCAGCCCCTTATGGAGAGGGACCGGGGAGCTGTTTTTT	CASPLWRGTGELFF
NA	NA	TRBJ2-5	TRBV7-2	TGTGCCAGCAGCTTCCGACTCTTCACCGACAATGAGCAGTACTTC	CASSFRLFTDNEQYF
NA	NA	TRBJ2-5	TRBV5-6	TGTGCCAGCAGCTGGGGGGGGACAGAACAAGAGACCCAGTACTTC	CASSWGGTEQETQYF
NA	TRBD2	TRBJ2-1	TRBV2	TGTGCCAGCAGCAGGGCTAGCGGGGGCTGGCAGTTCTTC	CASSRASGGWQFF
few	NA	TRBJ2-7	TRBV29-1	TGCAGCGTTGGAGAGTGGACAAACGAGCAGTACTTC	CSVGEWTNEQYF
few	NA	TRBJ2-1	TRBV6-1	TGTGCCAGCAGTGAATTGCTAGACTCCAATGAGCAGTTCTTC	CASSELLDSNEQFF
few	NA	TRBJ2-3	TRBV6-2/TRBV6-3	TGTGCCAGCAGTTACTCGACGCCGGAGGGCAGAACCTCACAGGTTACGCAGTATTTT	CASSYSTPEGRTSQVTQYF
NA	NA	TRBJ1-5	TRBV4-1	TGCGCCAGCAGCCAAGGACTTAGAGATCAGCCCCAGCATTTT	CASSQGLRDQPQHF
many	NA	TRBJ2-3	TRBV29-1	TGCAGCGTGACCGCCGACAGAGCTAGCACAGATACGCAGTATTTT	CSVTADRASTDTQYF
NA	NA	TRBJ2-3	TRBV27	TGTGCCAGCAGTTTAAGTCTCCACGTCAAAGATACGCAGTATTTT	CASSLSLHVKDTQYF
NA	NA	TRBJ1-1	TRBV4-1	TGCGCCAGCAGCCAACTAGAATGGAACACTGTAGCTTTCTTT	CASSQLEWNTVAFF
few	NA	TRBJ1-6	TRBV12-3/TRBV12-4	TGTGCCAGCAGTTTCGATTCCCTCCACTTT	CASSFDSLHF
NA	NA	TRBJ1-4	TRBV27	TGTGCCAGCAAGGACGGCTCAACTAATGAAAAACTGTTTTTT	CASKDGSTNEKLFF
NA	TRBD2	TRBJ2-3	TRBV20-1	TGCAGTGCTAGTAAGGCGACTAGCGGGGTAGATACGCAGTATTTT	CSASKATSGVDTQYF
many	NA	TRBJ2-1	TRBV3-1	TGTGCCAGCAGCCCTCGTACAGGCGGCTACAATGAGCAGTTCTTC	CASSPRTGGYNEQFF
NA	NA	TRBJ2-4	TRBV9	TGTGCCAGCAGCGCCCTCGGAGGGGGGAAAGATAATAAGCAGTACTTC	CASSALGGGKDNKQYF
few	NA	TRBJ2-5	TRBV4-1	TGCGCCAGCAGCCAAGTCATTGAAGAGACCCAGTACTTC	CASSQVIEETQYF
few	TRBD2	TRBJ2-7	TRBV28	TGTGCCAGCAGTCGGGAGGTTCTGAGGTCAACCTACGAGCAGTACTTC	CASSREVLRSTYEQYF
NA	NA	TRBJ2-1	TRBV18	TGTGCCAGCTCACAGGGGGGATTCGGCTACAATGAGCAGTTCTTC	CASSQGGFGYNEQFF
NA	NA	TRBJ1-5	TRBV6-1	TGTGCCAGCAGTGAAGAGGGTTGGGGGGTCTGGCCCCAGCATTTT	CASSEEGWGVWPQHF
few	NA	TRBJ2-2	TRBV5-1	TGCGCCAGCAGCTTGTTGCGGGAAGGGTACACCGGGGAGCTGTTTTTT	CASSLLREGYTGELFF
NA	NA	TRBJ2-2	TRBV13	TGTGCCAGCAGCTTTGGCCCTCTCGGGGAGCTGTTTTTT	CASSFGPLGELFF
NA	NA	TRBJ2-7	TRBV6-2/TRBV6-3	TGTGCCAGCAGTCCCATGGACAATTACAATGAGCGGTACTTC	CASSPMDNYNERYF
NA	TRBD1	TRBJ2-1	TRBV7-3	TGTGCCAGCAGCTTACGACAGGGGGGTAATGAGCAGTTCTTC	CASSLRQGGNEQFF
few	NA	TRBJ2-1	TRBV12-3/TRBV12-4	TGTGCCAGCACTAAGACGAGCAATGAGCAGTTCTTC	CASTKTSNEQFF
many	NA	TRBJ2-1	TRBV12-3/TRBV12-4	TGTGCCAGCAGTTTACGGCAGGGGATGAATGAGCAGTTCTTC	CASSLRQGMNEQFF
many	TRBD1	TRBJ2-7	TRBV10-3	TGTGCCATCAGGAGGGACAGAGGGCCTGGCGAGCAGTACTTC	CAIRRDRGPGEQYF
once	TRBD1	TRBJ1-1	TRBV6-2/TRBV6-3	TGTGCCAGCAGCAAGACAGGGGGCCCTGAAGCTTTCTTT	CASSKTGGPEAFF
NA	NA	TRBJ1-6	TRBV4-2	TGTGCCAGCAGCCCAGGGGACGGGCTGAATTCACCCCTCCACTTT	CASSPGDGLNSPLHF
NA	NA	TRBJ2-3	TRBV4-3	TGCGCCAGCAGTCATAACGTTGACCGGGGGCATCGCACAGATACGCAGTATTTT	CASSHNVDRGHRTDTQYF
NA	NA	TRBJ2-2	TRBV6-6	TGTGCCAGCAGTTACCAACACAGGGAAACCGGGGAGCTGTTTTTT	CASSYQHRETGELFF
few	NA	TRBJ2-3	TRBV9	TGTGCCAGCAGCGGATACGGGGGGCTGACAGATACGCAGTATTTT	CASSGYGGLTDTQYF
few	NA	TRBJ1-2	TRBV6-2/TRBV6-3	TGTGCCAGCAGACATACGGGGGAAGGCTACACCTTC	CASRHTGEGYTF
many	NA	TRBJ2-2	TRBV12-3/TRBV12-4	TGTGCCAGCAGTTTCTCAGGCGGGGAGCTGTTTTTT	CASSFSGGELFF
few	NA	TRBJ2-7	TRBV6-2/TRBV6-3	TGTGCCAGCAGTCCAGACAGGATTAGACCCTACGAGCAGTACTTC	CASSPDRIRPYEQYF
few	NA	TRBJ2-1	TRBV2	TGTGCCAGCAGTGTAGATAGGGATGATGAGCAGTTCTTC	CASSVDRDDEQFF
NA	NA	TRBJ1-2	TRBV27	TGTGCCAGCAGTCCATCAGGGTGGTATGGCTACACCTTC	CASSPSGWYGYTF
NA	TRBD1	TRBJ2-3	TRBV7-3	TGTGCCAGCAGCTCCAGCACAGGGGTTTCAGATACGCAGTATTTT	CASSSSTGVSDTQYF
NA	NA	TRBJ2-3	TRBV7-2	TGTGCCAGCATCCAAACGGACGAAGGAGATACGCAGTATTTT	CASIQTDEGDTQYF
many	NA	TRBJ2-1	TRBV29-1	TGCAGCCCTCGGACCTATTTGAACATCTCCTACAATGAGCAGTTCTTC	CSPRTYLNISYNEQFF
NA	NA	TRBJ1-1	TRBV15	TGTGCCACCAGCAGAGAAACAGATAACACTGAAGCTTTCTTT	CATSRETDNTEAFF
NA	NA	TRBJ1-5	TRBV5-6	TGTGCCAGCAGCTTCTTGACGGCTAGCAATCAGCCCCAGCATTTT	CASSFLTASNQPQHF
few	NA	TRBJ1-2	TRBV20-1	TGCATGACTCAGACAGACTATGGCTACACCTTC	CMTQTDYGYTF
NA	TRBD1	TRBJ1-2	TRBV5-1	TGCGCCAGCAGCTGGACAGGGATCTTAGGTGGCTACACCTTC	CASSWTGILGGYTF
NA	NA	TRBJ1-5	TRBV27	TGTGCCAGCAGGGGGGGGTATAGCAATCAGCCCCAGCATTTT	CASRGGYSNQPQHF